Sequencing of this T cell receptor beta chain was carried out in a study of blood T cell repertoires in COVID-19. Study-level information: Whether acute or convalescent, the COVID-19 samples came from the United States, Italy and Spain. PBMCs, B-cell-depleted T cells, or T cells were the source of the cDNA or gDNA that made up the material.

The ends were cut back, 0 bases at V and 4 bases at J, with 30 bases in the middle. The germline V gene has CDR1 SQVTM and CDR2 ANQGSEA. The CDR3 length is 20 residues. The authors' processing: Amplifying reference gene primers gave estimates of nucleated cell counts. Method: immunoSEQ multiplex PCR; TCRdb's copy keeps in-frame clones and lacks some. V and J calls and clone size come straight from that table; D and trimming were deduced from the DNA. The sample has some 230,000 clones, 86% seen once. The rearrangement uses TRBV29-1 and TRBJ1-1, with unresolved D. The clonotype originates from a man between 25 and 39 years old who had recovered from COVID-19. Sequencing was performed on peripheral blood. CDR3 residues: CSVEERGAQRPLSIITEAFF. The CDR3 DNA reads TGCAGCGTTGAAGAACGAGGAGCCCAGAGACCTCTGAGCATCATCACTGAAGCTTTCTTT.